Given below is one TCR beta chain in context. What it binds is unknown. This sample was taken from a study of cytomegalovirus exposure and HLA in healthy donors. The PCR was carried out with 60 Vbeta primers and 13 Jbeta primers. The protocol was immunoSEQ multiplex PCR, while the TCRdb copy is restricted to in-frame clones and leaves out a portion. The table has under 200,000 clones, less than 90% seen once. Germline V gene sequence: CDR1 LNHDA, CDR2 SQIVND (reference sequence). V lost 5 bases and J 0 bases, leaving 12 bases between the germline ends. CDR3 length: 15 amino acids. Study results and limitations: Reported performance of the classifier showed diagnosis of cytomegalovirus status with high specificity and sensitivity. Presence/absence analyses took donor sequencing depth as roughly uniform.

The TCR was taken from a woman in her forties or fifties in good health and CMV-seropositive. The chain carries TRBV19 and TRBJ2-3; TRBD2 is a possible D gene (6 bases). Material for sequencing was PBMCs. The CDR3 nucleotides are TGTGCCAGTAGTCCGCGACTAGGGAGCACAGATACGCAGTATTTT. It is translated as CASSPRLGSTDTQYF.